This paragraph covers one T cell receptor beta chain sequence. V was clipped by 7 bases and J by 7 bases; unmatched bases: 4. The V gene's germline CDR1 is SGHVS and CDR2 FNYEAQ. The CDR3 consists of 13 residues. Noted treatment: some 20 received Ad26.COV2.S at low or high dose, single or two shots; about 5 received placebo; per-sample allocation not given. All samples were drawn on day 63, counting from the first vaccine or placebo injection. Libraries were prepared by immunoSEQ multiplex PCR; TCRdb keeps only in-frame clonotypes and omits some of them. The sample has approximately 460,000 clones; 70% to 90% are singletons. This entry belongs to a study of Ad26.COV2.S vaccination and SARS-CoV-2 variants. Overall study context: Each vaccinee took Ad26.COV2.S intramuscularly, once or twice 56 days apart.

The V call is TRBV7-6, the J call TRBJ1-4; 9 nucleotides align to TRBD1. This TCR came from a person between 18 and 65 years old who received the Ad26.COV2.S COVID-19 vaccine or a placebo. The sample consisted of peripheral blood, taken in a trial of Ad26.COV2.S vaccine versus placebo. The chain's CDR3 is CASKGQGGEKLFF. DNA of the CDR3: TGTGCCAGCAAGGGACAGGGAGGTGAAAAACTGTTTTTT.